This T cell receptor beta chain appears in the sequencing data of a study of shared clonotypes between healthy human individuals. Study context: Three plates were used per donor for CD4 naive, three for CD4 memory, two for CD8 naive and one for CD8 memory.

Deep was the level at which the assay was run. As handled by the study authors: ImmunoSEQ output lacked quality scores and full-length reads, limiting matched filtering. Assay: immunoSEQ multiplex PCR; the TCRdb copy retains only in-frame clones and omits some. That table furnishes V, J and clone size, whereas the DNA furnished D and trimming. The table lists some 1 million clones, about 80% of them singletons. This clone occurred a few times. Into CD45RA+ naive and CD45RA-negative memory subsets, the CD4+ cells were split. V was clipped by 4 bases and J by 9 bases, with 9 bases between them. Per the germline V gene, CDR1 is SEHNR and CDR2 is FQNEAQ (reference sequence). There are 11 residues in the CDR3.

The chain joins TRBV7-9 to TRBJ2-5; D might be TRBD1 (5 bases). The sequenced material came from memory CD4+ T cells sorted from blood. Subset indicated: CD45RA-negative fraction. This sequence was found in a man aged 18 to 30 in good health. CDR3: CASSSGPSQYF. CDR3 DNA: TGTGCCAGCAGCTCAGGGCCCTCCCAGTACTTC. Looking up the rest from reference TRBV7-9 and TRBJ2-5 gives the full variable domain: DTGVSQNPRHKITKRGQNVTFRCDPISEHNRLYWYRQTLGQGPEFLTYFQNEAQLEKSRLLSDRFSAERPKGSFSTLEIQRTEQGDSAMYLCASSSGPSQYFGPGTRLLVL.